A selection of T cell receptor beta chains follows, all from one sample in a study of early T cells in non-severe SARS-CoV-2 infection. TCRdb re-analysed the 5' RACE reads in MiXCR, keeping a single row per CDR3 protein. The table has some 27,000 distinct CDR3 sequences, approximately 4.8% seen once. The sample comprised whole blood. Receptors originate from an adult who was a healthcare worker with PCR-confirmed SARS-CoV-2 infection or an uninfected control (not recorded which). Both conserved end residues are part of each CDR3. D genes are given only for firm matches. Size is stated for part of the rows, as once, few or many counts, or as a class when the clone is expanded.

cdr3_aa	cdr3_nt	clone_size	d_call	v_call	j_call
CASSLSASQPQHF	TGTGCCAGCAGTTTATCCGCTAGTCAGCCCCAGCATTTT	many	.	TRBV27	TRBJ1-5
CATQWNLKETQYF	TGTGCCACCCAGTGGAATCTCAAAGAGACCCAGTACTTC	many	.	TRBV2	TRBJ2-5
CASSRLDNEQFF	TGTGCCAGCAGCAGACTAGACAATGAGCAGTTCTTC	.	.	TRBV13	TRBJ2-1
CASSQVPAATGQETQYF	TGTGCCAGCAGCCAAGTCCCCGCGGCTACAGGGCAAGAGACCCAGTACTTC	many	.	TRBV14	TRBJ2-5
CSGRGTPSYNEQFF	TGCAGCGGTCGCGGGACGCCTTCCTACAATGAGCAGTTCTTC	few	.	TRBV29-1	TRBJ2-1
CASSYDWGTDTQYF	TGTGCCAGCAGTTACGACTGGGGCACAGATACGCAGTATTTT	many	.	TRBV6-5	TRBJ2-3
CASSPNRVQGQETQYF	TGTGCCAGCAGCCCCAACCGGGTACAGGGACAGGAGACCCAGTACTTC	many	TRBD1	TRBV13	TRBJ2-5
CASSPQGKRYSYNEQFF	TGTGCCAGTAGTCCCCAAGGGAAGAGATACTCCTACAATGAGCAGTTCTTC	many	.	TRBV19	TRBJ2-1
CASSPEYGANVLTF	TGTGCCAGCAGCCCGGAGTACGGGGCCAACGTCCTGACTTTC	many	.	TRBV5-4	TRBJ2-6
CSARVGGSSADTQYF	TGCAGTGCTAGAGTTGGGGGGAGTAGCGCAGATACGCAGTATTTT	many	.	TRBV20-1	TRBJ2-3
CASSLKAGGATDTQYF	TGCGCCAGCAGCTTGAAAGCGGGAGGGGCCACAGATACGCAGTATTTT	many	TRBD2	TRBV5-1	TRBJ2-3
CASSQDGLANNEQFF	TGTGCCAGCAGCCAAGATGGGCTAGCTAACAATGAGCAGTTCTTC	many	.	TRBV4-2	TRBJ2-1
CASSIRGGRLTEAFF	TGTGCCAGTAGTATAAGGGGGGGACGGTTGACTGAAGCTTTCTTT	many	.	TRBV19	TRBJ1-1
CAISGRLAGESSYNEQFF	TGTGCCATCAGTGGTCGACTAGCGGGAGAGAGCTCCTACAATGAGCAGTTCTTC	many	TRBD2	TRBV10-3	TRBJ2-1
CASRRLAGGSYEQYF	TGTGCCAGCAGACGACTAGCGGGAGGGTCCTACGAGCAGTACTTC	many	TRBD2	TRBV7-8	TRBJ2-7
CASSITSLAPYGYTF	TGTGCCAGCAGTATCACTTCCCTGGCACCTTATGGCTACACCTTC	few	.	TRBV27	TRBJ1-2
CASNSRASEQFF	TGTGCCAGCAATAGCCGGGCCAGTGAGCAGTTCTTC	many	.	TRBV28	TRBJ2-1
CASSPTGNSQETQYF	TGTGCCAGCTCACCCACAGGGAATTCCCAAGAGACCCAGTACTTC	many	.	TRBV18	TRBJ2-5
CASTPPGGFYNEQFF	TGTGCCAGCACACCCCCCGGGGGCTTCTACAATGAGCAGTTCTTC	many	.	TRBV12-3/TRBV12-4	TRBJ2-1
CASSYDDSKSEAFF	TGTGCCAGCAGTTACGACGACAGCAAATCTGAAGCTTTCTTT	many	.	TRBV6-6	TRBJ1-1
CASSSSGTSTDTQYF	TGCGCCAGCAGCTCCAGTGGGACTAGCACAGATACGCAGTATTTT	many	.	TRBV5-1	TRBJ2-3
CATSELSGARETQYF	TGTGCCACCAGTGAATTGAGCGGAGCACGGGAGACCCAGTACTTC	many	.	TRBV24-1	TRBJ2-5
CASSLGATGDQETQYF	TGTGCCAGCAGCTTGGGCGCGACAGGCGATCAAGAGACCCAGTACTTC	once	.	TRBV5-4	TRBJ2-5
CSARAGRGGLDGYTF	TGCAGTGCTAGAGCTGGGAGGGGGGGCTTGGATGGCTACACCTTC	many	.	TRBV20-1	TRBJ1-2
CASSQVTVNNEQFF	TGTGCCAGCAGCCAAGTGACAGTGAACAATGAGCAGTTCTTC	many	.	TRBV14	TRBJ2-1
CASSIDGGTGVIQYF	TGTGCCAGTAGTATCGATGGGGGAACTGGTGTCATTCAGTACTTC	many	.	TRBV19	TRBJ2-4
CASSFMGTVANTGELFF	TGTGCCAGCAGCTTCATGGGGACAGTCGCGAACACCGGGGAGCTGTTTTTT	once	TRBD1	TRBV5-5	TRBJ2-2
CASSSPGETQYF	TGTGCTAGCAGCTCCCCGGGAGAGACCCAGTACTTC	few	.	TRBV7-7	TRBJ2-5
CASSEWDRGDQPQHF	TGTGCCAGCAGTGAATGGGACAGGGGGGATCAGCCCCAGCATTTT	few	TRBD1	TRBV6-1	TRBJ1-5
CASSPGLAGGYEQYF	TGCGCCAGCAGCCCGGGACTAGCGGGAGGGTACGAGCAGTACTTC	medium-sized	TRBD2	TRBV10-2	TRBJ2-7
CASSKLQETKNIQYF	TGTGCCAGCAGCAAACTACAGGAAACGAAAAACATTCAGTACTTC	many	.	TRBV28	TRBJ2-4
CASSLFSPSGYYNEQFF	TGTGCCAGCAGTTTATTTAGCCCTAGCGGTTACTACAATGAGCAGTTCTTC	many	TRBD2	TRBV27	TRBJ2-1
CSVEDPGEAFF	TGCAGCGTTGAAGATCCAGGGGAAGCTTTCTTT	many	.	TRBV29-1	TRBJ1-1
CASSYKGRGMTEAFF	TGTGCCAGCAGTTACAAAGGCAGGGGGATGACTGAAGCTTTCTTT	many	TRBD1	TRBV6-2/TRBV6-3	TRBJ1-1
CASSPFREGMEKLFF	TGTGCCAGCAGCCCCTTTCGGGAGGGGATGGAAAAACTGTTTTTT	.	.	TRBV4-2	TRBJ1-4
CASSLWGQGAYEQYF	TGTGCCAGCAGCTTATGGGGACAGGGTGCCTACGAGCAGTACTTC	many	TRBD1	TRBV13	TRBJ2-7
CASSLHLAGLINEQFF	TGTGCCAGCAGCCTTCATCTAGCGGGCCTTATCAATGAGCAGTTCTTC	.	TRBD2	TRBV27	TRBJ2-1
CASSRLGQTGANVLIF	TGTGCCAGCAGCCGCCTCGGACAGACTGGGGCCAACGTCCTGATTTTC	.	.	TRBV5-4	TRBJ2-6
CASTGHRGDIQYF	TGTGCCAGCACTGGCCACAGGGGAGACATTCAGTACTTC	many	TRBD1	TRBV6-6	TRBJ2-4
CASSLSAGRTDTQYF	TGTGCCAGCAGCCTCTCAGCGGGGCGCACAGATACGCAGTATTTT	many	TRBD2	TRBV7-2	TRBJ2-3
CASRPDLDNEQFF	TGCGCCAGCAGGCCCGACTTAGACAATGAGCAGTTCTTC	many	.	TRBV5-1	TRBJ2-1
CSALITDTQYF	TGCAGTGCTTTAATAACAGATACGCAGTATTTT	.	.	TRBV20-1	TRBJ2-3
CSARTITGNQPQHF	TGCAGTGCTAGAACCATAACGGGTAATCAGCCCCAGCATTTT	many	.	TRBV20-1	TRBJ1-5
CASSLTTAGESGNTIYF	TGTGCCAGCAGCTTAACAACGGCAGGGGAGTCTGGAAACACCATATATTTT	few	.	TRBV7-9	TRBJ1-3
CASSSQGSNQPQHF	TGTGCCAGCAGCTCGCAGGGCAGCAATCAGCCCCAGCATTTT	many	.	TRBV7-8	TRBJ1-5
CASSRDGSSYNEQFF	TGTGCCAGCAGCCGCGACGGGAGCTCCTACAATGAGCAGTTCTTC	many	.	TRBV7-6	TRBJ2-1
CASSRSRGTGNTEAFF	TGTGCCAGCAGTCGCTCGCGTGGGACGGGGAACACTGAAGCTTTCTTT	few	.	TRBV6-2/TRBV6-3	TRBJ1-1
CASSQTSAYTDTQYF	TGTGCCAGCAGCCAGACTAGCGCCTACACAGATACGCAGTATTTT	many	TRBD2	TRBV4-2	TRBJ2-3
CASSFSTSGEETQYF	TGTGCCAGCAGTTTTTCGACTAGCGGGGAAGAGACCCAGTACTTC	many	TRBD2	TRBV6-6	TRBJ2-5
CASRSWSMNTEAFF	TGTGCCAGCAGATCCTGGAGCATGAACACTGAAGCTTTCTTT	.	.	TRBV27	TRBJ1-1
CASSLTGSNTEAFF	TGCGCCAGCAGCTTGACGGGGTCGAACACTGAAGCTTTCTTT	many	.	TRBV5-1	TRBJ1-1
CASSERGALNTEAFF	TGTGCCAGCAGTGAACGGGGGGCATTGAACACTGAAGCTTTCTTT	few	.	TRBV25-1	TRBJ1-1